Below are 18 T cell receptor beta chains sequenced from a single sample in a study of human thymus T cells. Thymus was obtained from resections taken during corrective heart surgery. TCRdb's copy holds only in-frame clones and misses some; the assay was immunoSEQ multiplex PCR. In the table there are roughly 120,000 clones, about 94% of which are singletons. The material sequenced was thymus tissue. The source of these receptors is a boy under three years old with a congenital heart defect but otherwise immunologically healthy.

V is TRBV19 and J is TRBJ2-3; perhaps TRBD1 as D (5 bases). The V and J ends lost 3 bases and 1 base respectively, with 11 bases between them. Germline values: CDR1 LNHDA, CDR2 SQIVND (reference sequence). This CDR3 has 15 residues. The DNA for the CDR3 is TGTGCCAGTAGTATCAGGGCAGGTGGCACAGATACGCAGTATTTT. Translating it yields CASSIRAGGTDTQYF.

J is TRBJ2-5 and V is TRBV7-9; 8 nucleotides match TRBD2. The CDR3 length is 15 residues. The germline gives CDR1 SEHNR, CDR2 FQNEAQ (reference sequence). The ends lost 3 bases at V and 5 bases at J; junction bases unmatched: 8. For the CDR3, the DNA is TGTGCCAGCAGCTTGGGTAGCGGGGTTAGGGAGACCCAGTACTTC. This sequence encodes CASSLGSGVRETQYF.

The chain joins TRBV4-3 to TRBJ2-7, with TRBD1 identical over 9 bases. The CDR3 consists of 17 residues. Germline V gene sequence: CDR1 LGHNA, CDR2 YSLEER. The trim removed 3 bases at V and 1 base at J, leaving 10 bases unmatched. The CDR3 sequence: CASSHDITTGGSYEQYF. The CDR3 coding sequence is TGCGCCAGCAGCCACGACATCACGACAGGGGGATCCTACGAGCAGTACTTC.

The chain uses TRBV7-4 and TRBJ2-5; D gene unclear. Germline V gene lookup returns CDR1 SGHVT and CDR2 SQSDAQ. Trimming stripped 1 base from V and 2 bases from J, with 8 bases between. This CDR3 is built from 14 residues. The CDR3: CASSLGGVQETQYF. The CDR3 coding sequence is TGTGCCAGCAGCTTAGGTGGGGTTCAAGAGACCCAGTACTTC.

The CDR3 bases are TGCGCCAGCAGCTTGAGAGGCCCAGGGAGCTCTGGGGCCAACGTCCTGACTTTC. This translates into CASSLRGPGSSGANVLTF. V is TRBV5-1 and J is TRBJ2-6; tentatively, D is TRBD1 or TRBD2 (5 bases each). This CDR3 is built from 18 residues. Germline CDR1 and CDR2: SGHRS and YFSETQ. V dropped 1 base and J dropped 0 bases, with 14 bases sitting between them.

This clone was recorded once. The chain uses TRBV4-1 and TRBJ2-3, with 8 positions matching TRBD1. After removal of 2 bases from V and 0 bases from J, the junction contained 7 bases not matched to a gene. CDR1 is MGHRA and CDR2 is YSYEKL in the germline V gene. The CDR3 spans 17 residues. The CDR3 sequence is CASSQQWTGPSTDTQYF. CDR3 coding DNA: TGCGCCAGCAGCCAACAATGGACAGGGCCGAGCACAGATACGCAGTATTTT.

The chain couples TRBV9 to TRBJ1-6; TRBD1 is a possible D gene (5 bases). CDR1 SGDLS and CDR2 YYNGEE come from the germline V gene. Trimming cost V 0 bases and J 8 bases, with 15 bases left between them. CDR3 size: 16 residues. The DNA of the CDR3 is TGTGCCAGCAGCGTAGACAGGCAAGAGGGCGATTCACCCCTCCACTTT. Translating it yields CASSVDRQEGDSPLHF.

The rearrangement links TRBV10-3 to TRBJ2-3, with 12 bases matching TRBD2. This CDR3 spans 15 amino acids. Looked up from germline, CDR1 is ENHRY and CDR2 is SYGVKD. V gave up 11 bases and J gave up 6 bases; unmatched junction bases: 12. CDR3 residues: CASRASGGAVDTQYF. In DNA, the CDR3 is TGTGCCTCCAGGGCTAGCGGGGGGGCCGTGGATACGCAGTATTTT.

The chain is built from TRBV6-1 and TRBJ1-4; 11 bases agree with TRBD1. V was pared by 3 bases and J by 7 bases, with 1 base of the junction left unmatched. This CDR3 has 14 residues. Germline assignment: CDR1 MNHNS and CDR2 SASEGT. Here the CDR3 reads CASSEGTGGEKLFF. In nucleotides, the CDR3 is TGTGCCAGCAGTGAGGGGACAGGGGGTGAAAAACTGTTTTTT.

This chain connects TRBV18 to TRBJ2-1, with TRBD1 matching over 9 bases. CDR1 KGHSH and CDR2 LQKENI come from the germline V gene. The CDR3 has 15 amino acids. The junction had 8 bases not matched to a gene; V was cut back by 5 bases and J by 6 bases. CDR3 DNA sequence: TGTGCCAGCTCATCCGACAGGGGGGAGGGCAATGAGCAGTTCTTC. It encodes CASSSDRGEGNEQFF.

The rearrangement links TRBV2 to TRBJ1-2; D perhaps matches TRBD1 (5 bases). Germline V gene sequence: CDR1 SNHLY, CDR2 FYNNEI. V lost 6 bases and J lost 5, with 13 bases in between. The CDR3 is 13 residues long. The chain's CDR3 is CASRGTAYYGYTF. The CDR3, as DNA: TGTGCCAGCAGGGGGACGGCTTATTATGGCTACACCTTC.

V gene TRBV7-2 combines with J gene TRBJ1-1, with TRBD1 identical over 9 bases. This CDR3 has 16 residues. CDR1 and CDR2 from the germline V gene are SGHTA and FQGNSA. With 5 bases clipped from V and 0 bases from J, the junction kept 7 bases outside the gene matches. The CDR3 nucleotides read TGTGCCAGCAGCCCCTGGACAGGGGCCCTGAACACTGAAGCTTTCTTT. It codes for CASSPWTGALNTEAFF.

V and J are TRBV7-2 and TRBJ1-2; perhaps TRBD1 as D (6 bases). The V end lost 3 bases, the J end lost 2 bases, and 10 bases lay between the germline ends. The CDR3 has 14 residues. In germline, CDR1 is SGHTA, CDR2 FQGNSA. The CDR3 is CASSFDRLNYGYTF. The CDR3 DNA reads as TGTGCCAGCAGCTTCGACAGGCTAAACTATGGCTACACCTTC.

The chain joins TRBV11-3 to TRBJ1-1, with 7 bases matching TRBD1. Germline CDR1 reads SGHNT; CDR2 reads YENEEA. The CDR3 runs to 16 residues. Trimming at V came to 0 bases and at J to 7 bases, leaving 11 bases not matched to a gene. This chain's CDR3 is CASSLDSPARQGEAFF. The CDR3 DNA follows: TGTGCCAGCAGCTTAGATAGCCCCGCTCGACAGGGTGAAGCTTTCTTT.

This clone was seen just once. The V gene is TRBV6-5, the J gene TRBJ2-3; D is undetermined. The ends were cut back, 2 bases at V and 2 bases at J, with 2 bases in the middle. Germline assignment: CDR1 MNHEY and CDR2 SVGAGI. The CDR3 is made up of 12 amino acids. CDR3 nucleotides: TGTGCCAGCAGTTACGACACAGATACGCAGTATTTT. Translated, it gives CASSYDTDTQYF.

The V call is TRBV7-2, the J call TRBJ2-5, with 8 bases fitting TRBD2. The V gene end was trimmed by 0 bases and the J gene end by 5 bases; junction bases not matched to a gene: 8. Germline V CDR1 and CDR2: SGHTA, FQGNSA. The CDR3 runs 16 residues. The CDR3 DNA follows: TGTGCCAGCAGCTTAGCTAGGACTAGCAGTCCGGAGACCCAGTACTTC. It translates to CASSLARTSSPETQYF.

The CDR3, as DNA: TGTGCCAGCAGCTTAGCATTCGGCGGGGGGAGGGATACGCAGTATTTT. Translated, it gives CASSLAFGGGRDTQYF. J is TRBJ2-3 and V is TRBV7-6, with 8 nucleotides matching TRBD2. There are 16 residues in the CDR3. Trimming at V came to 0 bases and at J to 6 bases, leaving 8 bases not matched to a gene. Germline V lookup: CDR1 SGHVS, CDR2 FNYEAQ. Supplemented by reference TRBV7-6 and TRBJ2-3, the full variable domain reads GAGVSQSPRYKVTKRGQDVALRCDPISGHVSLYWYRQALGQGPEFLTYFNYEAQQDKSGLPNDRFSAERPEGSISTLTIQRTEQRDSAMYRCASSLAFGGGRDTQYFGPGTRLTVL.

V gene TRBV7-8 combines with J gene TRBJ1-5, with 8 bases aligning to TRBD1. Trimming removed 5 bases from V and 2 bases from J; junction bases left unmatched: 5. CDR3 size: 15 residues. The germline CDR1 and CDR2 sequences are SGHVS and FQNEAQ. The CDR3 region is CASSRQGMGNQPQHF. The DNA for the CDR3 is TGTGCCAGCAGCAGACAGGGGATGGGCAATCAGCCCCAGCATTTT.